This paragraph reports one T cell receptor beta chain. The antigen is not known. Per sample, a minimum of 6 million PBMCs were isolated. This sample was included in a study of blood T cells in healthy people across ages. Study results and limitations: Correlation between TCR beta diversity and naive T cell percentage was strong.

Primers used in a second PCR of about 6 to 11 cycles were a sample-barcoded 5' primer and a J-beta primer mix. A single record per CDR3 protein comes from TCRdb applying MiXCR to the 5' RACE reads. In the table there are 1,300,000 or so distinct CDR3 sequences, approximately 59% of which are singletons. V dropped 0 bases and J dropped 11 bases, with 11 bases sitting between them. Per germline, CDR1 LGHNA and CDR2 YSLEER. The CDR3 is made up of 14 amino acids. The rearrangement joins TRBV4-3 to TRBJ1-6; D is unresolved. The sample consisted of blood. The TCR originated in a man in his late teens or twenties in good health. The DNA for the CDR3 is TGCGCCAGCAGCCAAGATCCCCCGGGCGCACCCCTCCACTTT. It yields the protein CASSQDPPGAPLHF.